This T cell receptor beta chain is drawn from a study of OX40 agonist ivuxolimab in advanced cancers. Trimming took off 6 bases at V and 0 bases at J, with 8 bases between the two ends. This CDR3 region has 13 residues. In germline, CDR1 is KGHSH, CDR2 LQKENI. This clone has a single count. This sample also contains other DNA sequences that code for the same CDR3. Profiled with immunoSEQ multiplex PCR; TCRdb holds only in-frame clones, not every one. The profile shows 35,000 to 45,000 clones, more than 70% of them singletons. The specimen was CD4+ or CD8+ T cells sorted from blood, collected in a trial of the OX40 agonist ivuxolimab. This chain joins TRBV18 and TRBJ1-1; D gene ambiguous. This sequence originates from an adult with an advanced solid tumor such as melanoma, head and neck, liver or kidney cancer. The CDR3 sequence: CASSPTVNTEAFF. DNA for the CDR3: TGTGCCAGCTCCCCAACTGTGAACACTGAAGCTTTCTTT.